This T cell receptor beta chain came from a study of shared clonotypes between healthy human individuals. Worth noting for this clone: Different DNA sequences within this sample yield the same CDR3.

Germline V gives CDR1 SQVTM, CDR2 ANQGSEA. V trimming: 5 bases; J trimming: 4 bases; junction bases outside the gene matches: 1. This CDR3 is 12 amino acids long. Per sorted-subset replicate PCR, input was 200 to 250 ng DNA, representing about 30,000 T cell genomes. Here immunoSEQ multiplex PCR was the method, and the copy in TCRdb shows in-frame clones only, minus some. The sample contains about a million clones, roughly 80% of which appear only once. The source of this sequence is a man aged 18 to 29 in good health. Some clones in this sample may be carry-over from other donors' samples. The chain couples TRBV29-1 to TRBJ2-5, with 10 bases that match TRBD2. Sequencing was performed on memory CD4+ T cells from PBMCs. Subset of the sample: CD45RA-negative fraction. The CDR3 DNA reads TGCAGCGTTTTAGCGGGAGGAGAGACCCAGTACTTC. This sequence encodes CSVLAGGETQYF.